The next 32 T cell receptor beta chains were all read from a single sample in a study of T cell repertoires in cytomegalovirus infection. From the reads, TCRdb called clonotypes with MiXCR, one entry per CDR3 protein. The data hold 750,000 to 900,000 distinct CDR3 sequences, with 25% to 30% observed a single time. These receptors have no known antigen. The sequenced sample was cultured CD8+ T cells from PBMCs, obtained from culture after CMV antigen stimulation. These receptors all come from a human donor in good health (CMV status not recorded). Some clones in this sample may be carry-over from other donors' samples.

The chain carries TRBV4-1 and TRBJ1-5, with D unresolved. V gave up 0 bases and J gave up 6 bases, with 12 bases separating them. Germline-derived CDR1 and CDR2 are MGHRA and YSYEKL. The CDR3 loop spans 15 amino acids. CDR3 residues: CASSQDPGGSQPQHF. The CDR3 DNA sequence: TGCGCCAGCAGCCAAGATCCCGGAGGAAGTCAGCCCCAGCATTTT.

This chain links TRBV6-6 with TRBJ1-5; D remains unclear. Trimming left V 7 bases short and J 2 bases short, with 15 bases between. Germline V lookup: CDR1 MNHNY, CDR2 SVGAGI (reference sequence). The CDR3 extends over 15 amino acids. CDR3 protein: CASTTPKVGNQPQHF. As DNA, the CDR3 is TGTGCCAGCACCACGCCTAAGGTCGGCAATCAGCCCCAGCATTTT.

In its sample, this clonotype was seen a few times. The chain is built from TRBV6-2 or TRBV6-3 and TRBJ2-7, with a tentative D call TRBD2 (5 bases). From germline, CDR1 is MNHEY and CDR2 SVGEGT. V shed 2 bases and J shed 1 base, with 18 bases lying between them. This CDR3 spans 17 amino acids. This CDR3 is CASSYSSLTDYSYEQYV. Here the CDR3 DNA reads TGTGCCAGCAGTTACAGTTCTCTGACCGACTATTCCTACGAGCAGTACGTC.

This clonotype was seen ten or more times. This CDR3 is CASRLAGRRSSYNEQFF. The CDR3 DNA is TGTGCCAGCAGACTAGCAGGACGCAGGAGCTCCTACAATGAGCAGTTCTTC. The J gene is TRBJ2-1, the V gene TRBV7-8; D may be TRBD2 (6 bases). Trimming cost V 6 bases and J 0 bases, with 18 bases left between them. The CDR3 is made up of 17 amino acids. The germline CDR1 and CDR2 sequences are SGHVS and FQNEAQ.

The gene calls are TRBV9 and TRBJ1-2; D unclear. The CDR3 covers 14 residues. The germline V gene encodes CDR1 SGDLS and CDR2 YYNGEE. Trimming left V 4 bases short and J 1 base short, with 11 bases between. CDR3 region: CASSPAGRNYGYTF. CDR3 DNA: TGTGCCAGCAGCCCCGCCGGGCGTAACTATGGCTACACCTTC. Full variable domain (outside the CDR3, taken from reference TRBV9 and TRBJ1-2): DSGVTQTPKHLITATGQRVTLRCSPRSGDLSVYWYQQSLDQGLQFLIQYYNGEERAKGNILERFSAQQFPDLHSELNLSSLELGDSALYFCASSPAGRNYGYTFGSGTRLTVV.

In its sample, this clonotype was seen a few times. V gene TRBV6-1 combines with J gene TRBJ1-5, with 7 nucleotides matching TRBD1. The CDR3 sequence is 15 residues long. In germline, CDR1 is MNHNS, CDR2 SASEGT. V lost 6 bases to trimming and J lost 4 bases; unmatched junction nucleotides: 9. DNA for the CDR3: TGTGCCAGCAGAATCCGGGACAGCTTAAATCAGCCCCAGCATTTT. Its protein is CASRIRDSLNQPQHF.

This clonotype was observed a few times. CDR3 in DNA: TGTGCCAGCACTATTTCGACCGTCGCGGTAGAAAAACTGTTTTTT. Translation: CASTISTVAVEKLFF. The rearrangement joins TRBV7-9 to TRBJ1-4; no clear D. Per germline, CDR1 SEHNR and CDR2 FQNEAQ (reference sequence). The V and J ends lost 7 bases and 8 bases respectively, with 20 bases between them. The CDR3 spans 15 residues.

The chain couples TRBV24-1 to TRBJ2-2; TRBD1 or TRBD2 may be the D gene (6 bases each). The CDR3 loop spans 16 amino acids. CDR1 is KGHDR and CDR2 is SFDVKD in the germline V gene. Between the trimmed V and J ends, which lost 9 bases and 3 bases, there was a span of 19 bases. The CDR3 DNA is TGTGCCACCTCCTCATGGGACGGGGGCCACACCGGGGAGCTGTTTTTT. Translated, it gives CATSSWDGGHTGELFF.

The chain combines TRBV6-5 with TRBJ2-7; 8 bases line up with TRBD1. Germline CDR1 reads MNHEY; CDR2 reads SVGAGI. The CDR3 length is 16 residues. V trimming: 6 bases; J trimming: 7 bases; junction bases outside the gene matches: 17. CDR3 bases: TGTGCCAGCAGACCTTTTCCCGGGACAGGCCCTAGTGAGCAGTACTTC. It codes for CASRPFPGTGPSEQYF.

The V call is TRBV10-3, the J call TRBJ2-6; D is undetermined. This CDR3 contains 17 residues. Trimming pared 0 bases from V and 0 bases from J, leaving 9 bases between. In germline, CDR1 is ENHRY, CDR2 SYGVKD. CDR3 sequence reads: CAISESQQLSGANVLTF. The CDR3 nucleotides read TGTGCCATCAGTGAGTCACAACAGCTCTCTGGGGCCAACGTCCTGACTTTC.

V gene TRBV2 combines with J gene TRBJ2-7, with D unresolved. The CDR3 has 13 residues. V dropped 4 bases and J dropped 3 bases, with 10 bases sitting between them. In germline, CDR1 is SNHLY, CDR2 FYNNEI. The CDR3 loop is CASSVGSYYEQYV. The DNA of the CDR3 is TGTGCCAGCAGTGTTGGCAGTTACTACGAGCAGTACGTC.

The chain links TRBV13 to TRBJ2-7; D not resolved. V lost 3 bases to trimming and J lost 3 bases, with 12 bases between them. CDR1 and CDR2 from the germline V gene are PRHDT and FYEKMQ (reference sequence). The CDR3 extends over 14 amino acids. The DNA of the CDR3 is TGTGCCAGCAGCTTGGGTGGACCGCACTACGAGCAGTACTTC. Translation: CASSLGGPHYEQYF.

V gene TRBV7-6 combines with J gene TRBJ2-5; D is ambiguous. V was trimmed by 3 bases and J by 2 bases, leaving 4 bases between them. Germline CDR1 reads SGHVS; CDR2 reads FNYEAQ. This CDR3 contains 12 residues. In nucleotides, the CDR3 is TGTGCCAGCAGCTTGCAACAAGAGACCCAGTACTTC. Encoded protein: CASSLQQETQYF.

This clonotype was observed a handful of times. This rearrangement joins TRBV7-8 to TRBJ2-3, with D tentatively TRBD2 (6 bases). CDR1 and CDR2 (germline): SGHVS, FQNEAQ. The CDR3 sequence is 16 residues long. V dropped 2 bases and J dropped 0 bases, with 12 bases sitting between them. The DNA of the CDR3 is TGTGCCAGCAGCTTATCATCCGGGGGAAGCACAGATACGCAGTATTTT. This gives the protein CASSLSSGGSTDTQYF. Full variable domain (outside the CDR3, taken from reference TRBV7-8 and TRBJ2-3): GAGVSQSPRYKVAKRGQDVALRCDPISGHVSLFWYQQALGQGPEFLTYFQNEAQLDKSGLPSDRFFAERPEGSVSTLKIQRTQQEDSAVYLCASSLSSGGSTDTQYFGPGTRLTVL.

CDR3 bases: TGTGCCAGCAGCTTCTCACCGGGGGCAGGGGTTAATGAAAAACTGTTTTTT. Its translation: CASSFSPGAGVNEKLFF. The chain carries TRBV7-6 and TRBJ1-4, with D possibly TRBD1 on 6 matching bases. The CDR3 runs to 17 residues. CDR1 and CDR2 from the germline V gene are SGHVS and FNYEAQ. V was cut by 3 bases and J by 4 bases, with 18 bases left in between.

The table lists this clonotype with a few counts. The V and J genes are TRBV14 and TRBJ2-7, with 9 bases that match TRBD1. Germline loops: CDR1 SGHDN, CDR2 FVKESK. The CDR3 has 14 residues. V was clipped by 3 bases and J by 3 bases; unmatched bases: 3. CDR3 in DNA: TGTGCCAGCAGCCAGTGGGACAGGGACTACGAGCAGTACTTC. It yields the protein CASSQWDRDYEQYF.

The chain couples TRBV5-1 to TRBJ2-7; a weak D match, TRBD2 (5 bases). CDR3 length: 18 residues. Germline CDR1 SGHRS, CDR2 YFSETQ. V lost 4 bases to trimming and J lost 5 bases, with 28 bases between them. CDR3 nucleotides: TGCGCCAGCAGCCCGACTCCGAGAGGCCTCCTACTCGGGGACGAGCAGTACTTC. Translating it yields CASSPTPRGLLLGDEQYF.

The gene calls are TRBV6-8 and TRBJ2-1; tentatively, D is TRBD1 (6 bases). This CDR3 is built from 16 residues. Per the germline V gene, CDR1 is MNHGY and CDR2 is SAAAGT. The ends were cut back, 0 bases at V and 4 bases at J, with 13 bases in the middle. CDR3 amino acids: CASSYSTGRGYNEQFF. The CDR3, as DNA: TGTGCCAGCAGTTACTCGACAGGCAGGGGTTACAATGAGCAGTTCTTC.

This chain connects TRBV19 to TRBJ1-4; D remains ambiguous. V lost 6 bases to trimming and J lost 0 bases, with 17 bases between them. Per the germline V gene, CDR1 is LNHDA and CDR2 is SQIVND (reference sequence). This CDR3 comprises 17 residues. CDR3 protein: CASRMGLALATNEKLFF. The CDR3 DNA reads TGTGCCAGTAGAATGGGCCTGGCCCTAGCAACTAATGAAAAACTGTTTTTT. Based on the CDR3 plus reference TRBV19 and TRBJ1-4, the full variable domain is DGGITQSPKYLFRKEGQNVTLSCEQNLNHDAMYWYRQDPGQGLRLIYYSQIVNDFQKGDIAEGYSVSREKKESFPLTVTSAQKNPTAFYLCASRMGLALATNEKLFFGSGTQLSVL.

The chain is built from TRBV5-6 and TRBJ2-1; possibly TRBD2 for D (6 bases). Between the trimmed V and J ends, which lost 4 bases and 0 bases, there was a span of 11 bases. Germline lookup yields CDR1 SGHDT and CDR2 YYEEEE. The CDR3 is made up of 15 amino acids. CDR3 sequence: CASSLRAGSYNEQFF. The CDR3 region has the DNA TGTGCCAGCAGCCTCAGAGCGGGCTCCTACAATGAGCAGTTCTTC.

The V and J genes are TRBV11-3 and TRBJ2-1; D gene ambiguous. V was shortened by 0 bases and J by 6 bases, with 9 bases between the two germline ends. Germline CDR1 reads SGHNT; CDR2 reads YENEEA. The CDR3 length is 14 residues. The CDR3 loop is CASSLDVHSNEQFF. The CDR3 nucleotides read TGTGCCAGCAGCTTAGATGTCCATAGCAATGAGCAGTTCTTC.

The rearrangement uses TRBV5-1 and TRBJ2-2, with 9 bases lining up with TRBD1. Germline V gene data show CDR1 as SGHRS and CDR2 as YFSETQ. Germline trimming cut 4 bases from V and 0 bases from J; bases unmatched to any gene: 10. The CDR3 consists of 18 residues. The CDR3 sequence is CASSVKGQGLANTGELFF. The CDR3 coding sequence is TGCGCCAGCAGCGTAAAGGGACAGGGACTGGCGAACACCGGGGAGCTGTTTTTT.

This clonotype appeared a few times. This sequence joins TRBV19 and TRBJ1-2; D is ambiguous. V shed 6 bases and J shed 7 bases, with 15 bases lying between them. This CDR3 comprises 13 residues. Per germline, CDR1 LNHDA and CDR2 SQIVND (reference sequence). The DNA of the CDR3 is TGTGCCAGTAGCCTCGGGCCGGGTCCTGGCTACACCTTC. Its protein is CASSLGPGPGYTF.

This clonotype was observed a handful of times. The CDR3 DNA sequence: TGTGCCAGCAGCCCTTGGACGGTAGCCTACGAGCAGTACGTC. Its translation is CASSPWTVAYEQYV. The chain carries TRBV5-8 and TRBJ2-7; D is unresolved. This CDR3 has 14 residues. The germline V and J ends were trimmed by 4 bases and 2 bases, with 13 bases remaining between them. Germline V gene lookup returns CDR1 SGHTS and CDR2 YDEGEE.

V gene TRBV10-3 combines with J gene TRBJ2-6, with D tentatively TRBD2 (5 bases). V dropped 0 bases and J dropped 3 bases, with 6 bases sitting between them. The CDR3 has 15 amino acids. CDR1 is ENHRY, CDR2 SYGVKD, per germline. CDR3 sequence: CAISESGDGANVLTF. DNA for the CDR3: TGTGCCATCAGTGAGTCCGGGGATGGGGCCAACGTCCTGACTTTC.

This clonotype was seen only a few times. The chain joins TRBV7-9 to TRBJ1-1; possibly TRBD1 for D (5 bases). With 2 bases removed from V and 5 bases from J, the gap between germline ends came to 18 bases. CDR1 and CDR2 (germline): SEHNR, FQNEAQ (reference sequence). This CDR3 is 16 amino acids long. In DNA form, the CDR3 reads TGTGCCAGCAGCTTATCCTCCGGCAGGGAGGTAACTGAAGCTTTCTTT. This translates into CASSLSSGREVTEAFF.

This clonotype was picked up a small number of times. This chain joins TRBV24-1 and TRBJ2-7, with 7 bases lining up with TRBD1. The CDR3 contains 11 residues. After removal of 7 bases from V and 7 bases from J, the junction contained 3 bases not matched to a gene. CDR1 is KGHDR, CDR2 SFDVKD, per germline. The CDR3 coding sequence is TGTGCCACCAGGCCAGGGGGAGAGCAGTACGTC. Translation: CATRPGGEQYV.

On this clonotype itself: A much larger clone differs by one base, so this may be a read error. The V gene is TRBV7-9, the J gene TRBJ1-2; D ambiguous. The CDR3 is made up of 13 amino acids. CDR1 and CDR2 (germline): SEHNR, FQNEAQ (reference sequence). CDR3 in amino acids: CASSLETNYAYTF. In nucleotides, the CDR3 is TGTGCCAGCAGCTTAGAAACAAACTATGCCTACACCTTC.

This clonotype was observed a few times. The chain recombines TRBV12-3 or TRBV12-4 with TRBJ1-5; perhaps TRBD1 as D (5 bases). CDR3 size: 16 residues. V was pared by 3 bases and J by 0 bases, with 12 bases between. DNA of the CDR3: TGTGCCAGCAGTTTTAGTGCCAGGGATAGCAATCAGCCCCAGCATTTT. Protein: CASSFSARDSNQPQHF.

At least ten counts were recorded for this clonotype. The chain has TRBV7-6 and TRBJ2-3; unclear D gene. The ends were cut back, 3 bases at V and 6 bases at J, with 13 bases in the middle. The V gene's germline CDR1 is SGHVS and CDR2 FNYEAQ. The CDR3 totals 14 residues. CDR3 region: CASSLGYLADTQYF. Written as DNA, the CDR3 is TGTGCCAGCAGCTTGGGGTACTTGGCTGATACGCAGTATTTT.

This clonotype came up a few times. V is TRBV27 and J is TRBJ2-5, with D tentatively TRBD2 (6 bases). V lost 2 bases and J lost 5, with 9 bases in between. In germline, CDR1 is MNHEY, CDR2 SMNVEV (reference sequence). The CDR3 is made up of 13 amino acids. CDR3 nucleotide sequence: TGTGCCAGCAGTTTACGGAGGGTGGAGACCCAGTACTTC. Amino acid sequence: CASSLRRVETQYF.

This clonotype was seen only a few times. The chain employs TRBV6-1 and TRBJ1-2; D remains ambiguous. Per the germline V gene, CDR1 is MNHNS and CDR2 is SASEGT. Trimming left V 6 bases short and J 8 bases short, with 13 bases between. The CDR3 is 12 amino acids. As DNA, the CDR3 is TGTGCCAGCAGGTTTGGTGGGGAGGGCTACACCTTC. Its protein is CASRFGGEGYTF.